The rows below give T cell receptor beta chains drawn from one sample of a study of beta chain features in type 1 diabetes. Sequencing used immunoSEQ multiplex PCR; TCRdb keeps in-frame clones, though not all of them. The repertoire includes about 340,000 clones, less than 10% of them detected once, and approximately 0.47% sits in the top ten. The specimen sequenced was central memory CD4+ T cells from blood. The receptor source for this set is a woman between 18 and 30 years old in good health. Both conserved end residues are part of each CDR3. A D gene is named only where the DNA matches it firmly. Size is stated for part of the rows, as once, few or many counts, or as a class when the clone is expanded.

CASRAGTSDFTDTQYF	TGTGCCAGCAGGGCCGGGACTAGCGATTTCACAGATACGCAGTATTTT	TRBJ2-3	.	TRBD2	TRBV2
CASSPSQGEKLFF	TGTGCCAGCTCACCCTCCCAGGGTGAAAAACTGTTTTTT	TRBJ1-4	few	.	TRBV18
CASSLGSNSYNEQFF	TGCGCCAGCAGCTTGGGGAGCAATTCCTACAATGAGCAGTTCTTC	TRBJ2-1	.	.	TRBV5-1
CASSQSQGKGAEAFF	TGTGCCAGCAGCCAGTCCCAGGGAAAGGGGGCTGAAGCTTTCTTT	TRBJ1-1	.	.	TRBV14
CASSSSQSHNQPQHF	TGTGCCAGCAGCTCATCGCAGAGCCACAATCAGCCCCAGCATTTT	TRBJ1-5	.	.	TRBV7-8
CASSYGGRVETQYF	TGTGCCAGCAGTTACGGCGGGAGGGTGGAGACCCAGTACTTC	TRBJ2-5	once	TRBD2	TRBV6-6
CASTYRASATYEQYF	TGTGCCAGCACCTACCGGGCTAGCGCTACCTACGAGCAGTACTTC	TRBJ2-7	.	.	TRBV7-2
CASSLGGHEQYF	TGTGCCAGCAGTTTGGGAGGACACGAGCAGTACTTC	TRBJ2-7	few	.	TRBV7-8
CASSYGVPMNTEAFF	TGTGCCAGCAGTTATGGGGTACCGATGAACACTGAAGCTTTCTTT	TRBJ1-1	few	.	TRBV27
CASSLGDRDEAFF	TGCGCCAGCAGCTTGGGGGACAGAGATGAAGCTTTCTTT	TRBJ1-1	few	TRBD1	TRBV5-1
CASSLLSGTSGRRPYEQYF	TGTGCCAGCAGTTTATTAAGTGGGACTAGCGGGAGGAGGCCCTACGAGCAGTACTTC	TRBJ2-7	many	TRBD2	TRBV28
CASSWASGNYEQYF	TGTGCCAGCAGCTGGGCTAGCGGGAACTACGAGCAGTACTTC	TRBJ2-7	.	TRBD2	TRBV7-2
CASSHNYPPKTGFEAFF	TGTGCCAGCAGCCACAACTACCCCCCAAAAACAGGGTTTGAAGCTTTCTTT	TRBJ1-1	few	.	TRBV4-2
CSADRQETQYF	TGCAGTGCTGACAGGCAAGAGACCCAGTACTTC	TRBJ2-5	.	.	TRBV20-1
CASSFQYSPYEQYF	TGTGCCAGCAGCTTCCAGTACAGTCCCTACGAGCAGTACTTC	TRBJ2-7	.	.	TRBV7-2
CASSLVGGNEQFF	TGTGCCAGCAGCTTAGTTGGGGGCAATGAGCAGTTCTTC	TRBJ2-1	many	.	TRBV7-9
CASSQDLRDSYNEQFF	TGTGCCAGCAGCCAAGATCTACGGGATTCCTACAATGAGCAGTTCTTC	TRBJ2-1	.	.	TRBV4-2
CASSRLAGAVPGTDTQYF	TGTGCCAGCAGCAGACTAGCGGGAGCCGTACCCGGCACAGATACGCAGTATTTT	TRBJ2-3	.	TRBD2	TRBV5-5
CASSSAGRFRTEAFF	TGTGCCAGCAGTAGCGCGGGACGGTTTCGGACTGAAGCTTTCTTT	TRBJ1-1	few	.	TRBV25-1
CASMTGMMALTDTQYF	TGTGCCAGCATGACGGGGATGATGGCCCTCACAGATACGCAGTATTTT	TRBJ2-3	few	.	TRBV27
CASSSGLAARYNEQFF	TGTGCCAGCAGTTCGGGACTAGCGGCGAGATACAATGAGCAGTTCTTC	TRBJ2-1	few	TRBD2	TRBV6-5
CASSLSHLAGGTWNEQFF	TGCGCCAGCAGCTTAAGTCATCTAGCGGGCGGTACGTGGAATGAGCAGTTCTTC	TRBJ2-1	.	TRBD2	TRBV5-1
CASSLAARSIYGYTF	TGTGCCAGCAGCTTAGCAGCCAGATCTATCTATGGCTACACCTTC	TRBJ1-2	few	.	TRBV7-8
CASSLVGATYNEQFF	TGCGCCAGCAGCTTGGTGGGGGCCACCTACAATGAGCAGTTCTTC	TRBJ2-1	few	.	TRBV5-1
CASSQVHRQTYEQYF	TGCGCCAGCAGCCAAGTGCACAGGCAGACCTACGAGCAGTACTTC	TRBJ2-7	.	.	TRBV4-3
CASSRDRNQPQHF	TGTGCCAGCAGCCGGGACAGAAATCAGCCCCAGCATTTT	TRBJ1-5	.	TRBD1	TRBV7-9
CASSKQGGLYEQYF	TGTGCCAGCAGCAAACAGGGGGGTCTGTACGAGCAGTACTTC	TRBJ2-7	few	TRBD1	TRBV2
CASSFPFLRADQPQHF	TGTGCCAGCAGTTTCCCCTTCCTTCGGGCGGATCAGCCCCAGCATTTT	TRBJ1-5	.	.	TRBV28
CSVEPSRETQYF	TGCAGCGTTGAACCCAGCCGGGAGACCCAGTACTTC	TRBJ2-5	.	.	TRBV29-1
CASGLGGDRGEQFF	TGTGCTAGTGGTTTGGGAGGGGACAGGGGTGAGCAGTTCTTC	TRBJ2-1	few	TRBD1	TRBV12-5
CASSPQGEQVEQFF	TGTGCCAGCTCACCTCAGGGGGAGCAGGTTGAGCAGTTCTTC	TRBJ2-1	few	TRBD1	TRBV18
CASTTAGGGYNEQFF	TGTGCCAGCACCACCGCAGGGGGAGGGTACAATGAGCAGTTCTTC	TRBJ2-1	few	.	TRBV7-6
CASSLGLAAGQYF	TGTGCCAGCAGCTTGGGGCTAGCGGCTGGGCAGTACTTC	TRBJ2-7	few	TRBD2	TRBV5-6
CASSLWTGETQYF	TGTGCCAGCAGCTTGTGGACTGGAGAGACCCAGTACTTC	TRBJ2-5	.	.	TRBV5-5
CASSVAGRGDTGELFF	TGTGCCAGCAGCGTAGCGGGCAGGGGTGACACCGGGGAGCTGTTTTTT	TRBJ2-2	few	.	TRBV9
CASSVLGTSGIPREQFF	TGTGCCAGCAGCGTCCTTGGGACTAGCGGGATTCCGAGGGAGCAGTTCTTC	TRBJ2-1	.	TRBD2	TRBV9
CSVRRETQYF	TGCAGCGTAAGAAGAGAGACCCAGTACTTC	TRBJ2-5	few	.	TRBV29-1
CASSSQGGEQYF	TGTGCCAGCAGTTCACAGGGAGGCGAGCAGTACTTC	TRBJ2-7	.	.	TRBV6-6
CASSLGTGSNQPQHF	TGTGCCAGCAGCTTAGGAACAGGTAGCAATCAGCCCCAGCATTTT	TRBJ1-5	.	.	TRBV7-2
CASSAYRDGYTF	TGTGCCAGCAGCGCCTACAGGGATGGCTACACCTTC	TRBJ1-2	.	.	TRBV9
CASGLRGTQYF	TGTGCTAGTGGTCTTCGGGGGACCCAGTACTTC	TRBJ2-5	few	.	TRBV12-5
CASSTYRGTGELFF	TGTGCCAGCAGCACATACAGGGGAACCGGGGAGCTGTTTTTT	TRBJ2-2	many	TRBD1	TRBV11-2
CASSAQGRGYTF	TGTGCCAGCAGTGCGCAGGGCCGAGGCTACACCTTC	TRBJ1-2	.	.	TRBV2
CASSYGRAGTYEQYF	TGTGCCAGCAGTTATGGCAGGGCTGGCACCTACGAGCAGTACTTC	TRBJ2-7	.	.	TRBV6-5
CASRILAGFDEQFF	TGCGCCAGCCGTATCCTAGCGGGATTCGATGAGCAGTTCTTC	TRBJ2-1	many	TRBD2	TRBV10-2
CASRPGTVSSTDTQYF	TGTGCCAGCAGACCTGGGACAGTATCTAGCACAGATACGCAGTATTTT	TRBJ2-3	few	TRBD1	TRBV27
CASSNFQGRTDTQYF	TGTGCCAGCAGCAATTTTCAAGGACGCACAGATACGCAGTATTTT	TRBJ2-3	once	.	TRBV5-6
CASSQQTGPEKLFF	TGCGCCAGCAGCCAACAAACAGGCCCCGAAAAACTGTTTTTT	TRBJ1-4	few	.	TRBV4-3
CASSKGLAGTQQFF	TGTGCCAGCAGCAAAGGACTAGCGGGAACCCAGCAGTTCTTC	TRBJ2-1	few	TRBD2	TRBV6-5
CASSQQGGIEKLFF	TGTGCCAGCAGCCAACAGGGAGGTATTGAAAAACTGTTTTTT	TRBJ1-4	.	.	TRBV16
CASTPRGGSNEQFF	TGTGCCAGCACCCCGAGGGGGGGTTCCAATGAGCAGTTCTTC	TRBJ2-1	.	.	TRBV2
CAISVNRQGPDTQYF	TGTGCCATCAGTGTTAACCGACAGGGTCCAGATACGCAGTATTTT	TRBJ2-3	many	TRBD1	TRBV10-3
CASSQDLVNTIYF	TGCGCCAGCAGCCAAGATTTGGTAAACACCATATATTTT	TRBJ1-3	many	.	TRBV4-3
CASTWGGEQYF	TGCGCCAGCACCTGGGGGGGCGAGCAGTACTTC	TRBJ2-7	many	TRBD2	TRBV5-1